The 4 T cell receptor beta chains below were found in one sample sequenced in a study of blood T cells in healthy people across ages. Together with a sample-barcoded 5' primer, a J-beta primer mix was included in a second PCR lasting roughly 6 to 12 cycles. TCRdb reprocessed the 5' RACE reads with MiXCR, giving one entry per CDR3 protein. The sample holds fewer than 1 million distinct CDR3 sequences; roughly 44% are singletons and the top ten take under 20%. The sample comprised blood. All receptors come from a man aged 55 to 70 in good health.

V usage is TRBV7-9 and J usage is TRBJ1-1, with a possible D match to TRBD1 (5 bases). The CDR3 is made up of 12 amino acids. Trimming removed 5 bases from V and 11 bases from J, with 15 bases in between. Germline V lookup: CDR1 SEHNR, CDR2 FQNEAQ (reference sequence). The CDR3 sequence is CASSQLQGYAFF. The CDR3 DNA reads as TGTGCCAGCAGCCAACTCCAGGGCTATGCTTTCTTT.

V and J are TRBV27 and TRBJ2-7; 9 bases are a match to TRBD1. The germline V gene encodes CDR1 MNHEY and CDR2 SMNVEV (reference sequence). With V trimmed by 5 bases and J by 3 bases, 5 bases remained unmatched. This CDR3 is built from 14 residues. CDR3 in amino acids: CASSKTGGSYEQYF. DNA for the CDR3: TGTGCCAGCAGTAAGACAGGGGGAAGCTACGAGCAGTACTTC.

This chain uses TRBV20-1 with TRBJ1-1; perhaps TRBD1 as D (5 bases). The germline V gene encodes CDR1 DFQATT and CDR2 SNEGSKA (reference sequence). V was pared by 6 bases and J by 6 bases, with 17 bases between. This CDR3 spans 13 amino acids. CDR3 sequence reads: CSAPQGAVAEAFF. The CDR3 DNA reads TGCAGTGCACCGCAGGGAGCGGTCGCTGAAGCTTTCTTT.

The chain combines TRBV20-1 with TRBJ2-7; 10 bases agree with TRBD1. The CDR3 loop spans 14 amino acids. Germline CDR1 is DFQATT and CDR2 is SNEGSKA (reference sequence). The V gene end was trimmed by 4 bases and the J gene end by 7 bases; junction bases not matched to a gene: 10. CDR3 nucleotides: TGCAGTGCTACTTCGGGACAGGGGTCGGATGAGCAGTACTTC. The encoded protein is CSATSGQGSDEQYF.